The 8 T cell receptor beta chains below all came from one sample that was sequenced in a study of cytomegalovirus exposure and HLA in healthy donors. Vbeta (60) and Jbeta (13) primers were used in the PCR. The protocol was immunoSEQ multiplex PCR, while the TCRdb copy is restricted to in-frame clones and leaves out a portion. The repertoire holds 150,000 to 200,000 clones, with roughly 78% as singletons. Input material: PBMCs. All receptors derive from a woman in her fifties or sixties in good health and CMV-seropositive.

CDR3 DNA: TGTGCCAGCCGAACACCGGGAGGCTACGAGCAGTACTTC. It specifies CASRTPGGYEQYF. The rearrangement joins TRBV27 to TRBJ2-7; TRBD2 matches at 7 bases. Germline V gives CDR1 MNHEY, CDR2 SMNVEV (reference sequence). CDR3 length equals 13 residues. With V trimmed by 8 bases and J by 3 bases, 7 bases remained unmatched.

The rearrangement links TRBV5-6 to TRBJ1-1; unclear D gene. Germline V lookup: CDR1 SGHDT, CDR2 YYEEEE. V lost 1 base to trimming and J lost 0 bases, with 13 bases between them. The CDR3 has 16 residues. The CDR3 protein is CASSLSGLIMNTEAFF. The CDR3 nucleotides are TGTGCCAGCAGCTTGTCCGGGTTGATAATGAACACTGAAGCTTTCTTT.

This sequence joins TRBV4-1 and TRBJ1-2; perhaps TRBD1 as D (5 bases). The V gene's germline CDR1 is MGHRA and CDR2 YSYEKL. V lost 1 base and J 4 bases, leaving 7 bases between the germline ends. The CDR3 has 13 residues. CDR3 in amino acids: CASSQVRGYGYTF. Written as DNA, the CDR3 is TGCGCCAGCAGCCAAGTAAGGGGCTATGGCTACACCTTC.

The CDR3 loop is CASSVEGTGSETQYF. The CDR3 nucleotides are TGTGCCAGCAGCGTGGAGGGGACTGGTAGCGAGACCCAGTACTTC. This rearrangement joins TRBV9 to TRBJ2-5; possible D gene TRBD2, 6 bases. CDR3 size: 15 residues. With 2 bases removed from V and 5 bases from J, the gap between germline ends came to 16 bases. CDR1 and CDR2 (germline): SGDLS, YYNGEE.

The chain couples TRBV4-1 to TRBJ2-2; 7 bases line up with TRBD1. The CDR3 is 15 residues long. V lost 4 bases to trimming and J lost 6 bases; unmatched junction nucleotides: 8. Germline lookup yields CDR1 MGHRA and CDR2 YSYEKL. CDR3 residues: CASSRDRQGAGELFF. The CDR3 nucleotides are TGCGCCAGCAGCCGGGACCGACAGGGCGCCGGGGAGCTGTTTTTT.

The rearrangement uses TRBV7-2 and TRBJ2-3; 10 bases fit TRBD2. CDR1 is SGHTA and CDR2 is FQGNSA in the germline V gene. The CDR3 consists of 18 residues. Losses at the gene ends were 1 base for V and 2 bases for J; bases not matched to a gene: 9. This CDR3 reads CASSLELVAGGNTDTQYF. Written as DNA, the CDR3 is TGTGCCAGCAGCTTAGAGCTCGTAGCGGGGGGAAACACAGATACGCAGTATTTT.

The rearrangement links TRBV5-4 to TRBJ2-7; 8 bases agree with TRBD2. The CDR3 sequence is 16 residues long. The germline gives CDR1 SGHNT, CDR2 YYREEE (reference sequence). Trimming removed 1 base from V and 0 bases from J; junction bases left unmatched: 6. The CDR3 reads CASSLFGGGLSYEQYF. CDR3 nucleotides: TGTGCCAGCAGCTTGTTTGGCGGGGGGCTCTCCTACGAGCAGTACTTC.

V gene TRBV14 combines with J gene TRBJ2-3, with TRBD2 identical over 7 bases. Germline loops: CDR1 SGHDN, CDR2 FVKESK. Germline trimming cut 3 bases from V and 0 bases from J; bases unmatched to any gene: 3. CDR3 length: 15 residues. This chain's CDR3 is CASSHPGLSTDTQYF. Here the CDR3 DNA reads TGTGCCAGCAGCCACCCGGGACTAAGCACAGATACGCAGTATTTT.